This T cell receptor (beta chain) was retrieved from a study of cytomegalovirus exposure and HLA in healthy donors. The germline gives CDR1 MNHNY, CDR2 SVGAGI (reference sequence). The length of the CDR3 is 15 residues. V lost 8 bases, J lost 0 bases, and 17 bases lay in between. Profiling relied on immunoSEQ multiplex PCR, and the TCRdb table lists in-frame clones only, not all of them. The data hold around 150,000 clones, with 88% observed a single time. Study-level findings and limits: CMV antigen specificity was confirmed in vitro for a few CMV-associated chains.

Comment on this clone: Its antigen is currently unknown.

This sequence was found in a man younger than 30 in good health and CMV-seronegative. The sequencing sample was made of PBMCs. The rearrangement joins TRBV6-6 to TRBJ2-7; a weak D match, TRBD2 (7 bases). CDR3 residues: CASRGGEEFSYEQYV. The DNA of the CDR3 is TGTGCCAGCCGAGGGGGGGAGGAATTCTCCTACGAGCAGTACGTC.